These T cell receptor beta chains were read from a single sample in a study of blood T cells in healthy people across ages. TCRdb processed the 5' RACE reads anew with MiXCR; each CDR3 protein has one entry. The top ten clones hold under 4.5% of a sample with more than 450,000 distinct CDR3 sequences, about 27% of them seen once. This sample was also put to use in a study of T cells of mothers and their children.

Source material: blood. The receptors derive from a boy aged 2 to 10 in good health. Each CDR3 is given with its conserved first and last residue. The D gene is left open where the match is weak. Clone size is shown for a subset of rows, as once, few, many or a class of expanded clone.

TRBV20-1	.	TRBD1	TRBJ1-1	CSARGPGQGANTEAFF	TGCAGTGCTAGGGGGCCTGGACAGGGGGCGAACACTGAAGCTTTCTTT
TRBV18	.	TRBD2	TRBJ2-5	CASSPPGSGGKETQYF	TGTGCCAGCTCACCACCTGGTAGCGGGGGTAAAGAGACCCAGTACTTC
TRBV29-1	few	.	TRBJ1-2	CSVSGTGNYIDTF	TGCAGCGTTTCCGGGACGGGGAATTATATCGACACCTTC
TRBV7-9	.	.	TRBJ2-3	CASSFFVGFSDTQYF	TGTGCCAGCAGCTTCTTCGTGGGGTTCTCAGATACGCAGTATTTT
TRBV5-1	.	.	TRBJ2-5	CASSSSPRGVSETQYF	TGCGCCAGCAGCTCCTCCCCGAGGGGTGTCAGCGAGACCCAGTACTTC
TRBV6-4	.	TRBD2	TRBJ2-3	CASSDSTSGSTDTQYF	TGTGCCAGCAGTGACTCGACTAGCGGGAGCACAGATACGCAGTATTTT
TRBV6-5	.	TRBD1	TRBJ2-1	CASSRQGAYNEQFF	TGTGCCAGCAGTCGACAGGGAGCTTACAATGAGCAGTTCTTC
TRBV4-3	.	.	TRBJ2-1	CASSQGGRGAGIYNEQFF	TGCGCCAGCAGCCAAGGGGGGCGGGGAGCGGGAATCTACAATGAGCAGTTCTTC
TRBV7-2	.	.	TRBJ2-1	CASSEGTPAYNEQFF	TGTGCCAGCAGCGAGGGGACGCCTGCCTACAATGAGCAGTTCTTC
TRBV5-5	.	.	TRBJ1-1	CASSLLGGPQAFF	TGTGCCAGCAGCTTACTAGGGGGACCCCAAGCTTTCTTT
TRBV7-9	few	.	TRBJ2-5	CASSSLSWGRETQYF	TGTGCCAGCAGCTCGTTATCCTGGGGGCGGGAGACCCAGTACTTC
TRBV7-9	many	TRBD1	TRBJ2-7	CASSLVGQGYEQYF	TGTGCCAGCAGCTTAGTGGGACAGGGCTACGAGCAGTACTTC
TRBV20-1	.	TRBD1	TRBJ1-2	CSARDSGQGAVDYGYTF	TGCAGTGCTAGAGACTCGGGACAGGGGGCTGTGGACTATGGCTACACCTTC
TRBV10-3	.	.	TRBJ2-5	CAIGKPEETQYF	TGTGCCATCGGGAAGCCGGAAGAGACCCAGTACTTC
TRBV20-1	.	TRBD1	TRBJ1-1	CSAQFLRQGAYTEAFF	TGCAGTGCTCAATTCCTCCGACAGGGGGCCTACACTGAAGCTTTCTTT
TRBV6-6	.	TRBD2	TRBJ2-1	CASSYRLLAGTNEQFF	TGTGCCAGCAGTTATCGGTTGCTAGCGGGAACCAATGAGCAGTTCTTC
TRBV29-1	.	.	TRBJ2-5	CSVEAGLGETQYF	TGCAGCGTTGAAGCCGGGTTGGGAGAGACCCAGTACTTC
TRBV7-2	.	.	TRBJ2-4	CASSFNLAKNIQYF	TGTGCCAGCAGCTTTAATTTAGCCAAAAACATTCAGTACTTC
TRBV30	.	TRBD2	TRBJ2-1	CAWNGGGLNEQFF	TGTGCCTGGAATGGCGGGGGGCTGAATGAGCAGTTCTTC
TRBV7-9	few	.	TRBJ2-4	CASSGGFAKNIQYF	TGTGCCAGCTCAGGCGGCTTTGCCAAAAACATTCAGTACTTC
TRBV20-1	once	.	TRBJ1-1	CSARPPGPEAFF	TGCAGTGCTAGACCCCCAGGGCCCGAAGCTTTCTTT
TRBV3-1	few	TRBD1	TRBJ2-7	CASSPGQGAHDEQYF	TGTGCCAGCAGCCCGGGACAGGGGGCGCACGACGAGCAGTACTTC
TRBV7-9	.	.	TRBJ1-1	CASSLAGIRDTEAFF	TGTGCCAGCAGCTTAGCGGGGATTCGGGACACTGAAGCTTTCTTT
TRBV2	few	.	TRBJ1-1	CASRLGGTPDGAFF	TGTGCCAGCAGATTAGGGGGGACCCCCGACGGAGCTTTCTTT
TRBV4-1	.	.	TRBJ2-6	CASSQDPSGANVLTF	TGCGCCAGCAGCCAAGACCCCTCTGGGGCCAACGTCCTGACTTTC
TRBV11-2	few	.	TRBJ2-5	CASSLDVLETQYF	TGTGCCAGCAGCTTAGATGTCTTAGAGACCCAGTACTTC